This is a list of T cell receptor beta chains from one sample in a study of CD8+ T cells in alopecia areata. The data were produced by immunoSEQ multiplex PCR, yet TCRdb's version contains in-frame clones alone and is incomplete. The sample lists around 190,000 clones, less than 70% occurring once. Material: CD4+ T cells sorted from blood, obtained at approximately week 50, from a patient treated with tofacitinib. The source of these receptors is a human donor with alopecia areata. The CDR3 runs from the conserved cysteine through the conserved F or W. The D gene is left open where the match is weak. Only some rows state a clone size, as once, few, many or a class for expanded clones.

J	D	V	size	CDR3	DNA
TRBJ1-2	.	TRBV15	few	CATSRGRGDYGYTF	TGTGCCACCAGCAGAGGAAGGGGGGACTATGGCTACACCTTC
TRBJ2-3	TRBD2	TRBV10-3	.	CALLPGLLTDTQYF	TGTGCCTTACTCCCGGGACTACTCACAGATACGCAGTATTTT
TRBJ1-4	.	TRBV12-5	.	CASGSGEKLFF	TGTGCTAGTGGTTCGGGCGAAAAACTGTTTTTT
TRBJ1-4	.	TRBV30	.	CAWSVREKLFF	TGTGCCTGGAGTGTACGTGAAAAACTGTTTTTT
TRBJ2-7	TRBD1	TRBV15	.	CATSGLGTGPRITYF	TGTGCCACCAGCGGCCTAGGGACAGGACCACGAATCACCTACTTC
TRBJ1-1	.	TRBV4-3	.	CASSGLAGRDTEAFF	TGCGCCAGCAGCGGATTGGCAGGGAGGGACACTGAAGCTTTCTTT
TRBJ2-5	TRBD2	TRBV29-1	.	CSATSGAQSTQYF	TGCAGCGCGACTAGCGGGGCCCAATCGACCCAGTACTTC
TRBJ1-1	TRBD1	TRBV5-1	.	CASSSGQGDTEAFF	TGCGCCAGCAGCTCCGGACAGGGTGACACTGAAGCTTTCTTT
TRBJ1-6	.	TRBV30	.	CAWKPPAGETSGSSPLHF	TGTGCCTGGAAGCCCCCCGCGGGGGAAACCTCTGGGAGTTCACCCCTCCACTTT
TRBJ2-6	.	TRBV5-1	.	CASSPLRSGANVLTF	TGCGCCAGCAGCCCGCTACGGTCTGGGGCCAACGTCCTGACTTTC
TRBJ2-2	.	TRBV5-1	few	CASTPYIREDHTGELFF	TGCGCCAGCACCCCGTACATCAGGGAGGACCACACCGGGGAGCTGTTTTTT
TRBJ2-1	TRBD2	TRBV2	few	CASSSGGGPNEQFF	TGTGCCAGCAGTTCGGGGGGGGGCCCCAATGAGCAGTTCTTC
TRBJ2-3	.	TRBV29-1	.	CSLGWSDTQYF	TGCAGCTTGGGTTGGTCAGATACGCAGTATTTT
TRBJ2-7	TRBD2	TRBV10-3	.	CAIASLAGDYEQYF	TGTGCCATCGCTTCGCTAGCGGGGGATTACGAGCAGTACTTC
TRBJ1-5	TRBD1	TRBV19	.	CASSHSRRTGGNQPQHF	TGTGCCAGTAGTCACTCTCGGAGGACAGGGGGCAATCAGCCCCAGCATTTT
TRBJ2-1	TRBD1	TRBV19	few	CASRDRARHNEQFF	TGTGCCAGTAGGGACAGGGCTCGTCATAATGAGCAGTTCTTC
TRBJ2-4	.	TRBV7-2	.	CASSPSRSRAKNIQYF	TGTGCCAGCAGCCCCTCACGTAGCCGGGCCAAAAACATTCAGTACTTC
TRBJ2-7	TRBD1	TRBV28	once	CASSSGTGMYEQYF	TGTGCCAGCAGTTCCGGGACAGGGATGTACGAGCAGTACTTC
TRBJ2-5	TRBD2	TRBV4-3	.	CASSQEGLAGEETQYF	TGCGCCAGCAGCCAAGAAGGCCTAGCGGGGGAAGAGACCCAGTACTTC
TRBJ2-1	.	TRBV30	few	CAFTKQGREQFF	TGTGCCTTTACAAAACAGGGGAGGGAGCAGTTCTTC
TRBJ2-1	TRBD1	TRBV29-1	.	CSVAAGTGGNEQFF	TGCAGCGTTGCCGCCGGGACAGGGGGCAATGAGCAGTTCTTC
TRBJ1-2	TRBD1	TRBV2	.	CARTGGGYGYTF	TGTGCCAGGACAGGGGGCGGCTATGGCTACACCTTC
TRBJ2-7	.	TRBV20-1	.	CSVGSNEQYF	TGCAGTGTCGGTTCAAACGAGCAGTACTTC
TRBJ1-2	TRBD1	TRBV6-5	.	CASRRTGGYGYTF	TGTGCCAGCAGGCGGACAGGGGGCTATGGCTACACCTTC
TRBJ1-1	.	TRBV29-1	.	CSIDILNTEAFF	TGCAGCATCGACATATTGAACACTGAAGCTTTCTTT
TRBJ1-2	TRBD1	TRBV5-4	few	CASSQTGTHGYTF	TGTGCCAGCAGCCAGACAGGGACTCATGGCTACACCTTC
TRBJ2-7	.	TRBV25-1	.	CASSATGYEQYF	TGTGCCAGCAGTGCCACAGGGTACGAGCAGTACTTC
TRBJ1-6	.	TRBV2	.	CASIWQAASSYNSPLHF	TGTGCCAGCATTTGGCAGGCTGCGAGCTCCTATAATTCACCCCTCCACTTT
TRBJ2-7	.	TRBV30	.	CAWSGPPGTYEQYF	TGTGCCTGGAGTGGTCCACCGGGGACCTACGAGCAGTACTTC
TRBJ2-1	TRBD2	TRBV7-9	.	CASSEPGLYNEQFF	TGTGCCAGCAGCGAACCGGGACTATACAATGAGCAGTTCTTC
TRBJ1-1	.	TRBV29-1	few	CSAAARGSNTEAFF	TGCAGCGCCGCCGCCCGGGGATCGAACACTGAAGCTTTCTTT
TRBJ1-2	.	TRBV7-9	.	CASSLSGTDGYTF	TGTGCCAGCAGCCTCTCCGGAACCGACGGCTACACCTTC
TRBJ2-2	.	TRBV19	few	CASSTPGTSSLNTGELFF	TGTGCCAGTAGTACCCCGGGCACTAGCTCACTTAACACCGGGGAGCTGTTTTTT
TRBJ2-3	TRBD1	TRBV9	.	CASSPGGAEDTQYF	TGTGCCAGCAGCCCAGGGGGCGCCGAAGATACGCAGTATTTT
TRBJ2-1	.	TRBV7-3	many	CASSLLAMGEQFF	TGTGCCAGCAGCTTATTGGCCATGGGGGAGCAGTTCTTC
TRBJ2-1	.	TRBV7-2	few	CASSLGGSYNEQFF	TGTGCCAGCAGCTTGGGGGGCTCCTACAATGAGCAGTTCTTC
TRBJ2-1	TRBD1	TRBV5-4	.	CASSLKPGQYNEQFF	TGTGCCAGCAGCTTGAAGCCGGGACAGTACAATGAGCAGTTCTTC
TRBJ1-1	.	TRBV6-1	.	CASSRDTEAFF	TGTGCCAGCAGCCGGGACACTGAAGCTTTCTTT
TRBJ2-3	.	TRBV27	.	CASSFQQADTQYF	TGTGCCAGCAGTTTTCAACAGGCAGATACGCAGTATTTT
TRBJ1-4	TRBD1	TRBV29-1	.	CSASDRGRGSEKLFF	TGCAGCGCCTCGGACAGGGGGCGAGGGAGCGAAAAACTGTTTTTT
TRBJ1-5	TRBD1	TRBV2	.	CASSETGVGNQPQHF	TGTGCCAGCAGTGAGACAGGGGTCGGCAATCAGCCCCAGCATTTT
TRBJ1-1	.	TRBV4-1	.	CASSLLARKGTTEAFF	TGCGCCAGCAGCCTACTCGCCAGGAAGGGGACCACTGAAGCTTTCTTT
TRBJ1-6	TRBD1	TRBV7-8	.	CASRLRPQGDSPLHF	TGTGCCAGCAGACTCCGCCCACAGGGGGATTCACCCCTCCACTTT
TRBJ2-7	.	TRBV6-1	.	CASLGGANVYEQYF	TGTGCCAGCTTAGGGGGGGCCAACGTCTACGAGCAGTACTTC
TRBJ2-5	.	TRBV21-1	few	CASRKAEGQETQYF	TGTGCCAGCAGAAAAGCGGAGGGTCAAGAGACCCAGTACTTC
TRBJ2-3	.	TRBV7-2	.	CASSSPKSGTHTDTQYF	TGTGCCAGCAGCTCGCCGAAATCCGGGACCCACACAGATACGCAGTATTTT
TRBJ1-5	.	TRBV5-1	.	CASSPAGNQPQHF	TGCGCCAGCAGCCCCGCGGGCAATCAGCCCCAGCATTTT
TRBJ1-4	.	TRBV5-6	.	CASSFKGPRMEDEKLFF	TGTGCCAGCAGCTTCAAGGGACCTCGAATGGAGGACGAAAAACTGTTTTTT
TRBJ1-4	.	TRBV5-1	.	CASSLDPTTNEKLFF	TGCGCCAGCAGCTTGGATCCGACAACTAATGAAAAACTGTTTTTT
TRBJ2-7	TRBD1	TRBV2	.	CASRGQGYEQYF	TGTGCCAGCAGGGGACAGGGGTACGAGCAGTACTTC